Listed here are 23 T cell receptor beta chains from one sample, sequenced in a study of blood T cell repertoires in COVID-19. Sequencing was performed with immunoSEQ multiplex PCR; in TCRdb, only in-frame clones are kept and a portion is missing. Of around 160,000 clones listed, roughly 87% were seen once; the top ten hold approximately 3.8%. Sequencing input: PBMCs or T cells enriched from blood (not recorded which). These receptors were obtained from a woman aged 35 to 49 who had been exposed to COVID-19.

The genes are TRBV2 and TRBJ2-1; a weak D match, TRBD2 (6 bases). The CDR3 runs to 13 residues. Germline V gene data show CDR1 as SNHLY and CDR2 as FYNNEI. V dropped 1 base and J dropped 8 bases, with 9 bases sitting between them. The CDR3 is CASSEGPGDEQFF. In DNA, the CDR3 is TGTGCCAGCAGTGAAGGCCCGGGGGATGAGCAGTTCTTC. Combining the CDR3 with reference TRBV2 and TRBJ2-1 gives the whole variable domain EPEVTQTPSHQVTQMGQEVILRCVPISNHLYFYWYRQILGQKVEFLVSFYNNEISEKSEIFDDQFSVERPDGSNFTLKIRSTKLEDSAMYFCASSEGPGDEQFFGPGTRLTVL.

The J gene is TRBJ2-1, the V gene TRBV7-2; 7 positions match TRBD1. The CDR3 covers 15 residues. Germline lookup yields CDR1 SGHTA and CDR2 FQGNSA. Trimming cost V 5 bases and J 1 base; bases outside gene matches: 5. The CDR3 here is CASSPTGQSYNEQFF. The CDR3, as DNA: TGTGCCAGCAGCCCAACGGGACAGTCCTACAATGAGCAGTTCTTC. The variable domain in full, with the rest retrieved from reference TRBV7-2 and TRBJ2-1, is GAGVSQSPSNKVTEKGKDVELRCDPISGHTALYWYRQSLGQGLEFLIYFQGNSAPDKSGLPSDRFSAERTGGSVSTLTIQRTQQEDSAVYLCASSPTGQSYNEQFFGPGTRLTVL.

CDR3 sequence (DNA): TGTGCCAGCCCGCCTTCAGGGGCTTATTCGGACACTGAAGCTTTCTTT. Its protein is CASPPSGAYSDTEAFF. The gene calls are TRBV28 and TRBJ1-1; D may be TRBD1 (6 bases). Between the trimmed V and J ends, which lost 8 bases and 3 bases, there was a span of 22 bases. Germline V gene sequence: CDR1 MDHEN, CDR2 SYDVKM. The CDR3 has 16 residues.

V usage is TRBV4-2 and J usage is TRBJ1-2; TRBD1 is a possible D gene (5 bases). This CDR3 is built from 13 residues. Per germline, CDR1 LGHNA and CDR2 YNFKEQ. With 1 base removed from V and 6 bases from J, the gap between germline ends came to 9 bases. CDR3 DNA: TGTGCCAGCAGCCAAGTAGGGGCTGATGGCTACACCTTC. As protein: CASSQVGADGYTF.

The rearrangement joins TRBV6-5 to TRBJ1-2, with TRBD1 as a possible D gene (5 bases). V shed 0 bases and J shed 2 bases, with 13 bases lying between them. This CDR3 is 16 amino acids long. Per the germline V gene, CDR1 is MNHEY and CDR2 is SVGAGI. The CDR3 sequence: CASSYSVGGSNYGYTF. The CDR3 DNA reads TGTGCCAGCAGTTACTCGGTGGGGGGGTCCAACTATGGCTACACCTTC.

This chain connects TRBV7-6 to TRBJ2-6; D gene unclear. Germline CDR1 reads SGHVS; CDR2 reads FNYEAQ. The V end lost 4 bases, the J end lost 4 bases, and 8 bases lay between the germline ends. The CDR3 has 14 residues. DNA of the CDR3: TGTGCCAGCAGCTCCAAATCAGGGGCCAACGTCCTGACTTTC. Translating it yields CASSSKSGANVLTF.

CDR3 sequence: CASSPSGKGQPQHF. In DNA, the CDR3 is TGTGCCAGCAGCCCATCAGGGAAGGGTCAGCCCCAGCATTTT. The chain carries TRBV7-2 and TRBJ1-5, with a weak D call TRBD1 (5 bases). This CDR3 is 14 amino acids long. Per the germline V gene, CDR1 is SGHTA and CDR2 is FQGNSA. Trimming stripped 5 bases from V and 6 bases from J, with 14 bases between.

This clone was seen more than once but under ten times. This rearrangement joins TRBV6-5 to TRBJ1-1; 7 bases map to TRBD1. V lost 5 bases, J lost 4 bases, and 4 bases stayed unmatched. The CDR3 runs 13 residues. Germline V gene sequence: CDR1 MNHEY, CDR2 SVGAGI. The CDR3, as DNA: TGTGCCAGCAGTACCGACAGGGCCACTGAAGCTTTCTTT. Translated, it gives CASSTDRATEAFF.

The chain joins TRBV9 to TRBJ2-2; 8 nucleotides agree with TRBD1. Unmatched junction bases numbered 9, after V lost 4 bases and J lost 7 bases. Germline CDR1 SGDLS, CDR2 YYNGEE. This CDR3 is 15 amino acids long. The CDR3 spells CASSTRSGGNGELFF. Written as DNA, the CDR3 is TGTGCCAGCAGCACCCGGTCAGGGGGCAACGGGGAGCTGTTTTTT.

The chain links TRBV18 to TRBJ2-7; 8 nucleotides agree with TRBD2. The germline V gene has CDR1 KGHSH and CDR2 LQKENI. This CDR3 spans 16 amino acids. V dropped 4 bases and J dropped 5; count of bases not matched to a gene: 13. The CDR3 sequence: CASSRLEAGGHDEQYF. The CDR3 DNA reads as TGTGCCAGCTCACGCCTCGAGGCGGGGGGCCACGACGAGCAGTACTTC.

As regards this clone: The sample carries other DNA sequences with the same CDR3. The V call is TRBV3-1 (or the pseudogene TRBV3-2), the J call TRBJ1-5; D possibly corresponds to TRBD1 (6 bases). Trimming pared 4 bases from V and 4 bases from J, leaving 8 bases between. The CDR3 length is 13 residues. Per the germline V gene, CDR1 is LGHDT and CDR2 is YNNKEL (reference sequence). CDR3 in amino acids: CASSPRGNQPQHF. For the CDR3, the DNA is TGTGCCAGCAGCCCCAGGGGAAATCAGCCCCAGCATTTT.

The chain combines TRBV6-4 with TRBJ2-7, with 13 bases that match TRBD2. Germline V gene data show CDR1 as MRHNA and CDR2 as SNTAGT. The V and J ends lost 8 bases and 4 bases, in that order; junction bases with no gene match: 8. The CDR3 covers 15 residues. The chain's CDR3 is CASGGLAGDLYEQYF. CDR3 in DNA: TGTGCCAGCGGAGGACTAGCGGGGGACCTTTACGAGCAGTACTTC.

The V gene is TRBV18, the J gene TRBJ2-5, with 9 bases matching TRBD1. The V gene's germline CDR1 is KGHSH and CDR2 LQKENI. The CDR3 covers 18 residues. V lost 0 bases, J lost 3 bases, and 11 bases stayed unmatched. CDR3 loop: CASSPPWGTGRLEETQYF. The CDR3 nucleotides read TGTGCCAGCTCACCACCCTGGGGGACAGGGCGATTGGAAGAGACCCAGTACTTC.

The J gene is TRBJ2-5, the V gene TRBV28; perhaps TRBD2 as D (6 bases). Per the germline V gene, CDR1 is MDHEN and CDR2 is SYDVKM. V shed 8 bases and J shed 5 bases, with 18 bases lying between them. The CDR3 consists of 14 residues. The CDR3 sequence: CASRSSEGRETQYF. The CDR3 coding sequence is TGTGCCAGCCGGAGTTCGGAGGGACGGGAGACCCAGTACTTC.

CDR3 nucleotides: TGTGCCAGCAGATTCTCCAGGGGCTCTGGAAACACCATATATTTT. It yields the protein CASRFSRGSGNTIYF. The V call is TRBV7-9, the J call TRBJ1-3; weak D call: TRBD1 (6 bases). V shed 6 bases and J shed 0 bases, with 12 bases lying between them. Germline CDR1 and CDR2: SEHNR and FQNEAQ (reference sequence). The CDR3 contains 15 residues.

V gene TRBV29-1 combines with J gene TRBJ1-4; unclear D gene. The CDR3 sequence is 12 residues long. Trimming pared 7 bases from V and 8 bases from J, leaving 14 bases between. The germline V gene has CDR1 SQVTM and CDR2 ANQGSEA. The chain's CDR3 is CSGGEAREKLFF. Here the CDR3 DNA reads TGCAGCGGGGGTGAGGCGCGAGAAAAACTGTTTTTT.

The rearrangement joins TRBV5-6 to TRBJ2-7; no reliable D call. The V end lost 4 bases, the J end lost 3 bases, and 5 bases lay between the germline ends. The CDR3 covers 11 residues. Germline V gives CDR1 SGHDT, CDR2 YYEEEE. CDR3 in DNA: TGTGCCAGCAGCGTCTACTACGAGCAGTACTTC. Its translation: CASSVYYEQYF.

The chain is built from TRBV5-5 and TRBJ2-5; D is perhaps TRBD2 (7 bases). The CDR3 runs 14 residues. V was clipped by 4 bases and J by 4 bases, with 14 bases between them. The germline CDR1 and CDR2 sequences are SGHKS and YYEKEE (reference sequence). CDR3 sequence (DNA): TGTGCCAGCAGCCGCCTAGGGGGGGGAGAGACCCAGTACTTC. Translating it yields CASSRLGGGETQYF.

This clone was observed a single time. The chain uses TRBV24-1 and TRBJ2-3; D unresolved. This CDR3 is built from 14 residues. V lost 5 bases to trimming and J lost 1 base, with 9 bases between them. Germline CDR1 KGHDR, CDR2 SFDVKD. The CDR3 DNA reads TGTGCCACCAGTGGTAACTACGGCACAGATACGCAGTATTTT. Amino acids: CATSGNYGTDTQYF.

This chain uses TRBV7-9 with TRBJ2-1; the match to TRBD2 covers 7 bases. Germline V CDR1 and CDR2: SEHNR, FQNEAQ (reference sequence). The length of the CDR3 is 16 residues. Trimming cost V 2 bases and J 8 bases; bases outside gene matches: 12. The CDR3 nucleotides read TGTGCCAGCAGCTTACTTCGCGGGGGAGATGGGGATGAGCAGTTCTTC. It specifies CASSLLRGGDGDEQFF.

The chain combines TRBV11-2 with TRBJ2-5; D remains unclear. Between the trimmed V and J ends, which lost 5 bases and 7 bases, there was a span of 11 bases. Germline V gives CDR1 SGHAT, CDR2 FQNNGV. The CDR3 extends over 12 amino acids. CDR3 nucleotide sequence: TGTGCCAGCAGCCGCGATTCGTCGACCCAGTACTTC. Translated, it gives CASSRDSSTQYF. The complete variable domain, with remaining parts taken from reference TRBV11-2 and TRBJ2-5, reads EAGVAQSPRYKIIEKRQSVAFWCNPISGHATLYWYQQILGQGPKLLIQFQNNGVVDDSQLPKDRFSAERLKGVDSTLKIQPAKLEDSAVYLCASSRDSSTQYFGPGTRLLVL.

This sequence joins TRBV6-5 and TRBJ2-5; 9 nucleotides align to TRBD2. The germline CDR1 and CDR2 sequences are MNHEY and SVGAGI. The V segment lost 1 base and the J segment 1 base; nucleotides outside the gene matches: 4. The length of the CDR3 is 16 residues. CDR3 coding DNA: TGTGCCAGCAGTTACTTAGCGGGGGATACCCAAGAGACCCAGTACTTC. Amino acid sequence: CASSYLAGDTQETQYF.

The chain is built from TRBV3-1 (or the pseudogene TRBV3-2) and TRBJ1-2, with 7 bases identical to TRBD1. The CDR3 contains 13 residues. Trimming took 1 base from V and 8 from J; bases not matched to a gene: 4. CDR1 is LGHDT and CDR2 is YNNKEL in the germline V gene (reference sequence). The CDR3 loop reads CASSQGDRVGYTF. The DNA of the CDR3 is TGTGCCAGCAGCCAAGGAGACAGGGTAGGCTACACCTTC.